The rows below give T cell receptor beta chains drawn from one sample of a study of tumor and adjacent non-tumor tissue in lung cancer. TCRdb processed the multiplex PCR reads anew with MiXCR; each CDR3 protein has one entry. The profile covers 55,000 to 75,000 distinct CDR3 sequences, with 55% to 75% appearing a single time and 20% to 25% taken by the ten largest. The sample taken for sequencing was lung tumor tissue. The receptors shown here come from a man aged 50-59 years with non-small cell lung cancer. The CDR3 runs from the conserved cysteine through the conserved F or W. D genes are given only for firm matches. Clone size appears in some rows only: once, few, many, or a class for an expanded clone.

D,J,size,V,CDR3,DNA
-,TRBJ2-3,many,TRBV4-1,CASSPGAGAIDTQYF,TGCGCCAGCAGCCCTGGGGCGGGGGCTATAGATACGCAGTATTTT
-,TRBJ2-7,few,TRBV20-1,CSAGHTGRGYEQYF,TGCAGTGCTGGCCACACGGGGAGAGGGTACGAGCAGTACTTC
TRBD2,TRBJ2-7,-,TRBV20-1,CSSRVPSGYEQYF,TGCAGTTCTAGAGTGCCTAGCGGGTACGAGCAGTACTTC
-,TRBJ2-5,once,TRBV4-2,CASSQEGLQETQYF,TGTGCCAGTAGCCAAGAAGGACTACAAGAGACCCAATACTTC
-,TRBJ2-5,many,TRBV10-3,CAISGGARQETQYF,TGTGCCATCAGTGGGGGGGCCCGCCAAGAGACCCAGTACTTC
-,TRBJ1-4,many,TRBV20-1,CSAGGRGANEKLFF,TGCAGTGCAGGGGGGCGCGGGGCTAATGAAAAACTGTTTTTT
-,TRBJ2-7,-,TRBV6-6,CASSYSGTGGGYEQYF,TGTGCCAGTAGTTACTCGGGGACTGGTGGAGGGTACGAGCAGTACTTC
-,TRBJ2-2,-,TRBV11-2,CASTVLKDTGELLF,TGTGCCAGCACCGTTTTAAAGGACACCGGGGAGCTGCTTTTT
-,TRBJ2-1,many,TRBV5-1,CASQDRYNEQFF,TGCGCCAGCCAAGACCGATACAATGAGCAGTTCTTC
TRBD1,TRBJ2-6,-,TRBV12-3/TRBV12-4,CASRKDRGSLYGANVLTF,TGTGCCAGCAGAAAGGACAGGGGATCCCTCTATGGTGCCAACGTCCTGACTTTC
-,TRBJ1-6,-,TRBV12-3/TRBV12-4,CASSLARSGGDSRLQF,TGTGCCAGCAGTTTAGCGCGATCGGGCGGAGACTCACGCCTCCAATTT
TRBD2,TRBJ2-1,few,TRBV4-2,CASSQSGGGVWEQFF,TGTGCCAGCAGCCAGTCGGGGGGGGGAGTCTGGGAGCAGTTCTTC
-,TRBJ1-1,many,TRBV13,CASSYVRNTEAFF,TGTGCCAGCAGTTACGTAAGGAACACTGAAGCTTTCTTT
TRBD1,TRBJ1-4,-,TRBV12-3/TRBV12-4,CASRPQTGGSDKLFF,TGTGCCAGCAGACCCCAGACAGGGGGTAGTGATAAACTGTTTTTT
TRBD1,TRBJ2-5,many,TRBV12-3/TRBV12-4,CASSFPGQGSQTQYF,TGTGCCAGCAGTTTCCCGGGACAGGGGTCCCAGACCCAGTACTTC
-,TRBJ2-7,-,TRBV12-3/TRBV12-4,CANSPKNEQYF,TGCGCCAACAGTCCGAAGAATGAGCAGTACTTC
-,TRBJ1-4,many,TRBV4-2,CASSQGGGNEKLFF,TGTGCCAGCAGCCAAGGAGGCGGAAATGAAAAACTGTTTTTT
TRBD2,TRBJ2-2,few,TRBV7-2,CASSLVAGLNTGELFF,TGTGCCAGCAGCTTAGTAGCGGGGCTTAACACCGGGGAGCTGTTTTTT
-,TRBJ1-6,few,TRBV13,CASSLGDSPLHF,TGTGCCAGCAGCCTGGGTGATTCACCCCTCCACTTT
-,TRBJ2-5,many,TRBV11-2,CASSLDPQGGVIQETQYF,TGTGCCAGCAGCTTAGATCCCCAGGGGGGGGTAATACAAGAGACCCAGTACTTC
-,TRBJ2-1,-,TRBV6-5,CAGQLGQGFYNEQFF,TGTGCCGGCCAACTGGGGCAGGGGTTCTACAATGAGCAGTTCTTC
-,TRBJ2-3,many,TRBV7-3,CASSPDGQDTQYF,TGTGCCAGCAGCCCCGACGGTCAGGATACGCAGTATTTT
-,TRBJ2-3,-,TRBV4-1,CASSQVGGAADAQYF,TGCGCCAGCAGCCAGGTGGGGGGTGCCGCAGATGCGCAGTATTTT
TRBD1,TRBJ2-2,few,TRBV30,CAFQDRGNVGGELFF,TGTGCCTTCCAGGACAGGGGTAATGTCGGCGGGGAGCTGTTTTTT
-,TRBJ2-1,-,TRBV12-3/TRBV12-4,CASSQKYLEPDNEQFF,TGTGCCAGCAGCCAAAAATATTTGGAGCCAGACAATGAGCAGTTCTTC
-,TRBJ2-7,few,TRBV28,CASSSYGKGVYEQYF,TGTGCCAGCAGTTCGTACGGGAAGGGAGTCTACGAGCAGTACTTC
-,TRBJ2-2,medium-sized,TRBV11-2,CASTVLKGTGELFF,TGTGCCAGCACCGTTTTAAAGGGCACCGGGGAGCTGTTTTTT
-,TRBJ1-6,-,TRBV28,CANNIGAYNSPLHF,TGTGCCAACAATATCGGGGCCTATAATTCACCCCTCCACTTT
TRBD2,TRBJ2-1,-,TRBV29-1,CSVELLAGWQNGQFF,TGCAGTGTCGAACTTCTAGCGGGATGGCAGAATGGGCAGTTCTTC
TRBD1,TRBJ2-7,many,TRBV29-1,CSVAGGGTGGNLYEQYF,TGCAGCGTGGCGGGGGGCGGGACAGGGGGGAATCTGTACGAGCAGTACTTC
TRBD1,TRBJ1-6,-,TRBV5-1,CATSIQPGQGNSPLHF,TGCGCCACCAGCATACAACCGGGACAGGGAAATTCACCCCTCCACTTT
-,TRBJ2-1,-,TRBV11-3,CASSTSRSSHNEQFF,TGTGCCAGCAGCACAAGCAGGAGCTCCCACAATGAGCAGTTCTTC
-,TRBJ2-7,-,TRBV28,CASSRGRDYEQYF,TGTGCCAGCAGTCGAGGTAGGGATTACGAGCAGTACTTC
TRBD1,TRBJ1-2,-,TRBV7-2,CASSSAGTAYGYTF,TGTGCCAGCAGCTCGGCCGGGACAGCCTATGGCTACACCTTC
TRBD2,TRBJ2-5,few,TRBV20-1,CSALIQGESGAGGQETQYF,TGCAGTGCCTTGATACAGGGCGAATCAGGGGCGGGGGGCCAAGAGACCCAGTACTTC
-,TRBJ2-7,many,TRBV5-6,CASSLIPGPSYEQYF,TGTGCCAGCAGCCTAATTCCGGGACCCTCCTACGAGCAGTACTTC
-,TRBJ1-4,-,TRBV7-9,CASSLARATNEKLFF,TGTGCCAGCAGCTTAGCGAGGGCAACTAATGAAAAACTGTTTTTT
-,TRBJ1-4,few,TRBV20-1,CSASLVRGGEKLFF,TGCAGTGCTAGTCTCGTGAGGGGTGGCGAAAAACTGTTTTTT
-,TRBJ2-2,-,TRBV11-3,CASCNVNTGELFF,TGTGCCAGCTGTAACGTGAACACCGGGGAGCTGTTTTTT
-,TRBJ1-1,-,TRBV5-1,CAGSLGGVYTEAFF,TGCGCCGGCAGCTTGGGTGGAGTTTACACTGAAGCTTTCTTT
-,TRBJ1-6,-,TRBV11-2,CASTLSTQGFVSPLHF,TGTGCCAGCACCTTATCGACCCAGGGTTTCGTTTCACCCCTCCACTTT